The 19 T cell receptor beta chains presented below share a single source sample, sequenced in a study of cytomegalovirus exposure and HLA in healthy donors. Clones were read by immunoSEQ multiplex PCR, and TCRdb kept only the in-frame ones, dropping some. Of 170,000 or so clones detected, about 80% appear once; the ten largest clones hold around 2.8%. The sequenced sample was PBMCs. The receptors shown here come from a woman between 18 and 29 years old in good health and CMV-seropositive.

This clone has more than one count but fewer than ten. This sample also contains other DNA sequences that code for the same CDR3. This chain uses TRBV6-1 with TRBJ1-6, with no clear D. CDR3 size: 17 residues. Looked up from germline, CDR1 is MNHNS and CDR2 is SASEGT. The V end lost 1 base, the J end lost 0 bases, and 10 bases lay between the germline ends. CDR3 DNA sequence: TGTGCCAGCAGTGAAGTTGGAGGGAGCTCCTATAATTCACCCCTCCACTTT. Its protein product is CASSEVGGSSYNSPLHF.

V usage is TRBV18 and J usage is TRBJ2-7; 12 nucleotides agree with TRBD2. Germline V CDR1 and CDR2: KGHSH, LQKENI. The CDR3 covers 14 residues. Trimming took 3 bases from V and 5 from J; bases not matched to a gene: 2. The CDR3 loop is CASSPTSGGNEQYF. The CDR3 DNA sequence: TGTGCCAGCTCACCGACTAGCGGGGGCAACGAGCAGTACTTC.

On this clone itself: A read error may account for a junction end that differs from germline. The gene calls are TRBV4-1 and TRBJ2-7; D might be TRBD2 (6 bases). Germline loops: CDR1 MGHRA, CDR2 YSYEKL. The CDR3 extends over 15 amino acids. The CDR3 region is CASSNRAGLAYEQHF. Here the CDR3 DNA reads TGCGCCAGCAGCAACAGAGCGGGTTTGGCCTACGAGCAGCACTTC.

This rearrangement joins TRBV6-6 to TRBJ1-5; no reliable D call. CDR1 MNHNY and CDR2 SVGAGI come from the germline V gene (reference sequence). This CDR3 comprises 13 residues. Trimming cost V 7 bases and J 0 bases, with 7 bases left between them. CDR3 residues: CASTVFSNQPQHF. In DNA form, the CDR3 reads TGTGCCAGCACGGTTTTTAGCAATCAGCCCCAGCATTTT.

The V and J genes are TRBV11-2 and TRBJ2-7, with a possible D match to TRBD1 (6 bases). Trimming took 0 bases from V and 5 from J, leaving 14 bases between them. The CDR3 extends over 15 amino acids. The germline V gene encodes CDR1 SGHAT and CDR2 FQNNGV. CDR3 sequence (DNA): TGTGCCAGCAGCTTAGATGGGGCAGGGGAAAACGAGCAGTACTTC. This gives the protein CASSLDGAGENEQYF.

The CDR3 here is CASSATGTGAYEQYF. The DNA for the CDR3 is TGTGCCAGCAGCGCGACCGGGACAGGGGCCTACGAGCAGTACTTC. The chain combines TRBV9 with TRBJ2-7; the match to TRBD1 covers 10 bases. The J segment lost 2 bases and the V segment lost 3 bases, leaving 5 bases of the junction unmatched. The CDR3 has 15 residues. Per the germline V gene, CDR1 is SGDLS and CDR2 is YYNGEE.

The chain has TRBV11-2 and TRBJ1-4, with TRBD1 matching over 10 bases. The CDR3 is made up of 17 amino acids. V was clipped by 2 bases and J by 12 bases; unmatched bases: 15. From germline, CDR1 is SGHAT and CDR2 FQNNGV. CDR3 in amino acids: CASSLFGQGVDRAELFF. The CDR3 DNA follows: TGTGCCAGCAGCTTATTCGGACAGGGGGTAGACCGAGCGGAACTGTTTTTT.

This clone was found a few times. The chain carries TRBV7-3 and TRBJ1-6; tentative D call: TRBD1 (6 bases). The germline V and J ends were trimmed by 2 bases and 10 bases, with 12 bases remaining between them. Per germline, CDR1 SGHTA and CDR2 FQGTGA. The CDR3 loop spans 14 amino acids. CDR3 in DNA: TGTGCCAGCAGCTTAGGCGGGGGACAATCACCCCTCCACTTT. Encoded protein: CASSLGGGQSPLHF.

This chain links TRBV7-3 with TRBJ2-1, with a possible D match to TRBD1 (5 bases). CDR1 and CDR2 (germline): SGHTA, FQGTGA. This CDR3 is 14 amino acids long. Trimming removed 6 bases at V and 0 bases at J, with 9 bases between. CDR3 in DNA: TGTGCCAGCAGATCCCAGGGCTCCTACAATGAGCAGTTCTTC. Amino acids: CASRSQGSYNEQFF.

The V and J genes are TRBV18 and TRBJ1-2, with a weak D call TRBD1 (6 bases). The CDR3 loop spans 14 amino acids. V dropped 10 bases and J dropped 1 base, with 16 bases sitting between them. Germline values: CDR1 KGHSH, CDR2 LQKENI. The CDR3 sequence is CATVTGPSNYGYTF. The CDR3 DNA follows: TGTGCCACCGTCACAGGGCCAAGTAACTATGGCTACACCTTC.

The rearrangement uses TRBV9 and TRBJ2-1; 7 nucleotides align to TRBD2. The CDR3 runs 12 residues. Germline assignment: CDR1 SGDLS and CDR2 YYNGEE. The trim removed 4 bases at V and 8 bases at J, leaving 3 bases unmatched. The DNA for the CDR3 is TGTGCCAGCAGCCGGGGGGTCGATGAGCAGTTCTTC. Protein: CASSRGVDEQFF.

V gene TRBV6-6 combines with J gene TRBJ2-5, with D perhaps TRBD2 (6 bases). Germline assignment: CDR1 MNHNY and CDR2 SVGAGI (reference sequence). Trimming left V 8 bases short and J 7 bases short, with 14 bases between. This CDR3 contains 12 residues. This CDR3 is CASGSGAGTQYF. The CDR3 DNA follows: TGTGCCAGCGGGAGCGGAGCGGGGACCCAGTACTTC.

The rearrangement uses TRBV6-1 and TRBJ1-2; D gene ambiguous. V gave up 4 bases and J gave up 1 base, with 7 bases separating them. The CDR3 runs 13 residues. CDR1 is MNHNS and CDR2 is SASEGT in the germline V gene. CDR3 sequence reads: CASSGSFNYGYTF. CDR3 nucleotide sequence: TGTGCCAGCAGTGGAAGCTTTAACTATGGCTACACCTTC.

The V and J genes are TRBV10-2 and TRBJ2-2; 8 bases are a match to TRBD2. The V segment lost 8 bases and the J segment 5 bases; nucleotides outside the gene matches: 10. From germline, CDR1 is WSHSY and CDR2 SAAADI. The length of the CDR3 is 15 residues. CDR3 protein: CASSLADLPTGELFF. The CDR3 nucleotides read TGCGCCAGCTCACTAGCGGACTTACCAACCGGGGAGCTGTTTTTT.

In this sample, this clone turned up a few times. The rearrangement uses TRBV6-4 and TRBJ1-2, with TRBD1 matching over 8 bases. This CDR3 comprises 15 residues. Germline V gene data show CDR1 as MRHNA and CDR2 as SNTAGT. J gave up 2 bases and V 3 bases, and 5 bases lay outside the gene matches. CDR3 coding DNA: TGTGCCAGCAGTGAAGGACAGGGAACAAACTATGGCTACACCTTC. This codes for CASSEGQGTNYGYTF.

The chain carries TRBV19 and TRBJ1-2, with TRBD1 as a possible D gene (5 bases). Germline loops: CDR1 LNHDA, CDR2 SQIVND (reference sequence). This CDR3 spans 19 amino acids. V lost 2 bases and J lost 1, with 23 bases in between. In nucleotides, the CDR3 is TGTGCCAGTAGTATATGGCATGACGGGGCGGGGAGCCTTAACTATGGCTACACCTTC. Amino acids: CASSIWHDGAGSLNYGYTF.

A single count supports this clone. The V and J genes are TRBV9 and TRBJ1-1, with 7 nucleotides matching TRBD1. Germline V gene lookup returns CDR1 SGDLS and CDR2 YYNGEE. The CDR3 consists of 14 residues. Trimming cost V 2 bases and J 1 base; bases outside gene matches: 2. CDR3 nucleotides: TGTGCCAGCAGCGTGGAGGGGGCGAACACTGAAGCTTTCTTT. Translated: CASSVEGANTEAFF. The complete variable domain, with remaining parts taken from reference TRBV9 and TRBJ1-1, reads DSGVTQTPKHLITATGQRVTLRCSPRSGDLSVYWYQQSLDQGLQFLIQYYNGEERAKGNILERFSAQQFPDLHSELNLSSLELGDSALYFCASSVEGANTEAFFGQGTRLTVV.

The genes are TRBV5-4 and TRBJ2-3; 7 nucleotides match TRBD1. Per the germline V gene, CDR1 is SGHNT and CDR2 is YYREEE (reference sequence). The V gene end was trimmed by 0 bases and the J gene end by 9 bases; junction bases not matched to a gene: 16. The length of the CDR3 is 17 residues. The CDR3 here is CASSLGPLTGPLRTQYF. The CDR3 DNA sequence: TGTGCCAGCAGCTTGGGTCCGTTGACAGGGCCCTTACGAACGCAGTATTTT.

V is TRBV29-1 and J is TRBJ1-3; D uncertain. The CDR3 contains 13 residues. In germline, CDR1 is SQVTM, CDR2 ANQGSEA. V was pared by 4 bases and J by 2 bases, with 9 bases between. The CDR3 DNA sequence: TGCAGCGTTGGCGAGAACCCTGGAAACACCATATATTTT. Translated, it gives CSVGENPGNTIYF. Combining the CDR3 with reference TRBV29-1 and TRBJ1-3 gives the whole variable domain SAVISQKPSRDICQRGTSLTIQCQVDSQVTMMFWYRQQPGQSLTLIATANQGSEATYESGFVIDKFPISRPNLTFSTLTVSNMSPEDSSIYLCSVGENPGNTIYFGEGSWLTVV.